One sample yielded the 27 T cell receptor beta chains listed below, sequenced in a study of blood T cell repertoires in COVID-19. Data came from immunoSEQ multiplex PCR; TCRdb stores just in-frame clones and leaves some out. This sample has about 300,000 clones; about 90% occur once, and the top ten carry about 2.3%. What was sequenced was peripheral blood. These receptors originate from a man between 18 and 35 years old with active or convalescent COVID-19.

The chain is built from TRBV27 and TRBJ1-3, with unresolved D. Trimming pared 6 bases from V and 3 bases from J, leaving 15 bases between. The germline gives CDR1 MNHEY, CDR2 SMNVEV (reference sequence). This CDR3 contains 15 residues. CDR3: CASREGVTNGNTIYF. The CDR3 DNA reads as TGTGCCAGCAGGGAAGGTGTGACAAATGGAAACACCATATATTTT.

Concerning this clone: Within the sample, other DNA sequences also encode this same CDR3. The chain couples TRBV5-1 to TRBJ1-2; D not certain. The CDR3 length is 13 residues. Trimming shortened V by 0 bases and J by 1 base, and 4 bases separated the two germline ends. Per germline, CDR1 SGHRS and CDR2 YFSETQ. Here the CDR3 reads CASSLDSNYGYTF. In DNA form, the CDR3 reads TGCGCCAGCAGCTTGGACAGTAACTATGGCTACACCTTC.

The chain carries TRBV6-5 and TRBJ1-2; 7 bases align to TRBD1. CDR1 is MNHEY and CDR2 is SVGAGI in the germline V gene. V lost 2 bases, J lost 4 bases, and 4 bases stayed unmatched. The CDR3 runs to 14 residues. The CDR3 nucleotides are TGTGCCAGCAGTTACGCCGGGACAGCCTATGGCTACACCTTC. Amino acids: CASSYAGTAYGYTF.

Remarks on this clone: A read error is possible here, since a much larger clone lies one base away. V usage is TRBV28 and J usage is TRBJ1-6; 7 bases are a match to TRBD1. Unmatched junction bases numbered 4, after V lost 5 bases and J lost 6 bases. The CDR3 spans 14 residues. The germline CDR1 and CDR2 sequences are MDHEN and SYDVKM. CDR3 nucleotides: TGTGCCAGCAGTGATACAGGGGTTAATTCACCCCTCCACTTT. It encodes CASSDTGVNSPLHF.

V gene TRBV4-2 combines with J gene TRBJ1-3, with 7 positions matching TRBD1. Trimming cost V 2 bases and J 0 bases; bases outside gene matches: 4. This CDR3 is 16 amino acids long. Germline lookup yields CDR1 LGHNA and CDR2 YNFKEQ. For the CDR3, the DNA is TGTGCCAGCAGCCAACCGGGACAGAGCTCTGGAAACACCATATATTTT. This gives the protein CASSQPGQSSGNTIYF.

The V gene is TRBV7-9, the J gene TRBJ1-1, with D perhaps matching TRBD1 (5 bases). Per germline, CDR1 SEHNR and CDR2 FQNEAQ (reference sequence). The CDR3 is made up of 13 amino acids. Trimming shortened V by 7 bases and J by 3 bases, and 12 bases separated the two germline ends. Here the CDR3 reads CASKGASDTEAFF. CDR3 nucleotides: TGTGCCAGCAAAGGGGCGAGTGACACTGAAGCTTTCTTT.

The V call is TRBV19, the J call TRBJ2-7; D gene uncertain. Trimming removed 5 bases at V and 4 bases at J, with 12 bases between. This CDR3 has 13 amino acids. Germline lookup yields CDR1 LNHDA and CDR2 SQIVND (reference sequence). The CDR3 sequence: CASSSPGSYEQYF. The CDR3 DNA is TGTGCCAGTAGTTCTCCGGGTTCATACGAGCAGTACTTC.

The chain links TRBV30 to TRBJ1-4; D might be TRBD1 (5 bases). This CDR3 contains 13 residues. Germline V gene sequence: CDR1 GTSNPN, CDR2 SVGIG (reference sequence). V lost 5 bases to trimming and J lost 0 bases, with 7 bases between them. In DNA, the CDR3 is TGTGCCTGGCGGGGGGCAACTAATGAAAAACTGTTTTTT. It encodes CAWRGATNEKLFF.

This clone was recorded only once. V gene TRBV7-9 combines with J gene TRBJ1-4, with D tentatively TRBD1 (5 bases). V was pared by 7 bases and J by 0 bases, with 12 bases between. This CDR3 spans 15 amino acids. In germline, CDR1 is SEHNR, CDR2 FQNEAQ (reference sequence). The CDR3 loop is CASTEKGSTNEKLFF. CDR3 nucleotides: TGTGCCAGCACCGAGAAGGGGTCAACTAATGAAAAACTGTTTTTT.

The chain uses TRBV18 and TRBJ2-3, with 9 bases that match TRBD1. Germline lookup yields CDR1 KGHSH and CDR2 LQKENI. The CDR3 is made up of 15 amino acids. V shed 6 bases, J shed 4 bases, and the junction held 8 bases outside the gene matches. In nucleotides, the CDR3 is TGTGCCAGCTCGTCTCCGGGACAGGGTGCAGATACGCAGTATTTT. Translated, it gives CASSSPGQGADTQYF.

This chain joins TRBV3-1 (or the pseudogene TRBV3-2) and TRBJ2-7, with TRBD1 identical over 9 bases. V dropped 4 bases and J dropped 6; count of bases not matched to a gene: 10. The CDR3 loop spans 15 amino acids. CDR1 LGHDT and CDR2 YNNKEL come from the germline V gene (reference sequence). DNA of the CDR3: TGTGCCAGCAGCCTACTCCGGGACAGGGACTCCGAGCAGTACTTC. Translating gives CASSLLRDRDSEQYF.

The chain uses TRBV3-1 (or the pseudogene TRBV3-2) and TRBJ2-7; 7 nucleotides align to TRBD2. With V trimmed by 1 base and J by 7 bases, 10 bases remained unmatched. This CDR3 has 15 amino acids. Per germline, CDR1 LGHDT and CDR2 YNNKEL (reference sequence). DNA for the CDR3: TGTGCCAGCAGCCAAGGGACTAGTAGCCCCACAGAGCAGTACTTC. Protein sequence: CASSQGTSSPTEQYF.

This clone was picked up a small number of times. The chain combines TRBV6-2 or TRBV6-3 with TRBJ2-5; D is unclear. The CDR3 loop spans 14 amino acids. The germline gives CDR1 MNHEY, CDR2 SVGEGT. Deletions cut 3 bases from V and 4 bases from J, with 12 bases between. Written as DNA, the CDR3 is TGTGCCAGCAGTTATCGTCTAGAGCCAGAGACCCAGTACTTC. This translates into CASSYRLEPETQYF.

This clone was found once. The chain uses TRBV7-8 and TRBJ1-3, with 8 positions matching TRBD1. The J segment lost 0 bases and the V segment lost 5 bases, leaving 6 bases of the junction unmatched. Germline CDR1 is SGHVS and CDR2 is FQNEAQ. The CDR3 covers 16 residues. CDR3 residues: CASSQTGGNSGNTIYF. CDR3 DNA: TGTGCCAGCAGCCAAACAGGGGGGAACTCTGGAAACACCATATATTTT.

The genes are TRBV4-1 and TRBJ2-7; D is possibly TRBD1 (6 bases). This CDR3 has 15 residues. V was cut by 2 bases and J by 4 bases, with 15 bases left in between. Germline CDR1 is MGHRA and CDR2 is YSYEKL. CDR3 bases: TGCGCCAGCAGCCAACCCCGGGACATAACTTACGAGCAGTACTTC. Amino acids: CASSQPRDITYEQYF.

The chain employs TRBV2 and TRBJ2-5, with 11 bases fitting TRBD1. The CDR3 contains 15 residues. Germline V gene data show CDR1 as SNHLY and CDR2 as FYNNEI. Trimming removed 4 bases from V and 1 base from J; junction bases left unmatched: 2. DNA of the CDR3: TGTGCCAGCAGTGCGGGACAGGGGGGCCAAGAGACCCAGTACTTC. As protein: CASSAGQGGQETQYF.

CDR3 region: CASEGAFYEQYF. CDR3 in DNA: TGTGCCAGCGAGGGGGCCTTCTACGAGCAGTACTTC. This chain links TRBV11-2 with TRBJ2-7, with 7 bases fitting TRBD1. Trimming at V came to 8 bases and at J to 3 bases, leaving 4 bases not matched to a gene. The germline V gene has CDR1 SGHAT and CDR2 FQNNGV. CDR3 length equals 12 residues.

The rearrangement links TRBV6-5 to TRBJ1-2, with 8 bases aligning to TRBD1. The ends lost 0 bases at V and 3 bases at J; junction bases unmatched: 6. In germline, CDR1 is MNHEY, CDR2 SVGAGI. The CDR3 sequence is 16 residues long. DNA of the CDR3: TGTGCCAGCAGTTACTCATACAGGGGGACTCACTATGGCTACACCTTC. Translated: CASSYSYRGTHYGYTF.

V is TRBV9 and J is TRBJ2-1; 15 bases fit TRBD2. The CDR3 spans 18 residues. V dropped 0 bases and J dropped 7; count of bases not matched to a gene: 8. Per germline, CDR1 SGDLS and CDR2 YYNGEE. For the CDR3, the DNA is TGTGCCAGCAGCGTAGTCCCAAGAGGACTAGCGGGAGGGAATGAGCAGTTCTTC. Translated: CASSVVPRGLAGGNEQFF. Full variable domain (rest looked up from reference TRBV9 and TRBJ2-1): DSGVTQTPKHLITATGQRVTLRCSPRSGDLSVYWYQQSLDQGLQFLIQYYNGEERAKGNILERFSAQQFPDLHSELNLSSLELGDSALYFCASSVVPRGLAGGNEQFFGPGTRLTVL.

The V and J genes are TRBV28 and TRBJ2-2, with D possibly being TRBD2 (7 bases). In germline, CDR1 is MDHEN, CDR2 SYDVKM. The V and J ends lost 6 bases and 4 bases respectively, with 15 bases between them. The CDR3 totals 15 residues. The CDR3 here is CASRGGRDPTGELFF. The CDR3 bases are TGTGCCAGCAGGGGGGGGCGGGATCCCACCGGGGAGCTGTTTTTT.

The chain links TRBV10-3 to TRBJ2-3; 7 bases are shared with TRBD2. The CDR3 contains 15 residues. CDR1 is ENHRY and CDR2 is SYGVKD in the germline V gene. Trimming cost V 6 bases and J 2 bases; bases outside gene matches: 8. CDR3 region: CAIRGSSGNTDTQYF. DNA of the CDR3: TGTGCCATCAGGGGCTCTAGCGGCAACACAGATACGCAGTATTTT.

The chain carries TRBV7-9 and TRBJ1-6; 11 bases agree with TRBD1. The V segment lost 5 bases and the J segment 10 bases; nucleotides outside the gene matches: 10. CDR1 SEHNR and CDR2 FQNEAQ come from the germline V gene (reference sequence). The CDR3 runs to 16 residues. The CDR3 DNA reads as TGTGCCAGCAGCCCTGGGGACAGGGGGTCTGAGTCACCCCTCCACTTT. Amino acids: CASSPGDRGSESPLHF. Based on the CDR3 plus reference TRBV7-9 and TRBJ1-6, the full variable domain is DTGVSQNPRHKITKRGQNVTFRCDPISEHNRLYWYRQTLGQGPEFLTYFQNEAQLEKSRLLSDRFSAERPKGSFSTLEIQRTEQGDSAMYLCASSPGDRGSESPLHFGNGTRLTVT.

The table lists this clone with a count of one. The chain links TRBV4-2 to TRBJ1-6; TRBD1 agrees at 7 bases. The germline CDR1 and CDR2 sequences are LGHNA and YNFKEQ. J lost 13 bases, V lost 5 bases, and 26 bases had no gene match. CDR3 size: 19 residues. The CDR3 reads CASSAPQGTFILSGPPLHF. For the CDR3, the DNA is TGTGCCAGCAGCGCTCCACAGGGGACTTTTATCCTAAGTGGGCCCCCCCTCCACTTT.

V usage is TRBV18 and J usage is TRBJ2-5, with D uncertain. The CDR3 sequence is 11 residues long. Deletions cut 4 bases from V and 5 bases from J, with 5 bases between. Germline V lookup: CDR1 KGHSH, CDR2 LQKENI. CDR3 sequence: CASSLSETQYF. The CDR3 DNA reads TGTGCCAGCTCACTATCGGAGACCCAGTACTTC. The full variable domain, its missing parts supplied by reference TRBV18 and TRBJ2-5, is NAGVMQNPRHLVRRRGQEARLRCSPMKGHSHVYWYRQLPEEGLKFMVYLQKENIIDESGMPKERFSAEFPKEGPSILRIQQVVRGDSAAYFCASSLSETQYFGPGTRLLVL.

The DNA of the CDR3 is TGTGCCAGCAGCTTGGGGGACAGGGGGCATACCGGGGAGCTGTTTTTT. Protein product: CASSLGDRGHTGELFF. The chain combines TRBV5-6 with TRBJ2-2; TRBD1 matches at 12 bases. CDR1 and CDR2 (germline): SGHDT, YYEEEE. With V trimmed by 0 bases and J by 5 bases, 2 bases remained unmatched. The CDR3 spans 16 residues.

The chain's CDR3 is CASSPLAGGLNEQFF. CDR3 DNA sequence: TGTGCCAGCAGCCCTCTAGCGGGAGGTTTGAATGAGCAGTTCTTC. The chain couples TRBV7-3 to TRBJ2-1; 11 positions match TRBD2. Germline CDR1 and CDR2: SGHTA and FQGTGA. This CDR3 has 15 residues. With 5 bases clipped from V and 7 bases from J, the junction kept 7 bases outside the gene matches.

The V gene is TRBV9, the J gene TRBJ2-5, with no clear D. The germline V gene has CDR1 SGDLS and CDR2 YYNGEE. The CDR3 runs 13 residues. Trimming removed 0 bases at V and 5 bases at J, with 8 bases between. CDR3: CASSVVSVETQYF. CDR3 sequence (DNA): TGTGCCAGCAGCGTAGTCAGCGTCGAGACCCAGTACTTC. The complete variable domain, with remaining parts taken from reference TRBV9 and TRBJ2-5, reads DSGVTQTPKHLITATGQRVTLRCSPRSGDLSVYWYQQSLDQGLQFLIQYYNGEERAKGNILERFSAQQFPDLHSELNLSSLELGDSALYFCASSVVSVETQYFGPGTRLLVL.